One sample yielded the 10 T cell receptor beta chains listed below, sequenced in a study of CD8+ T cells in alopecia areata. RNA, once extracted, was reverse transcribed into cDNA for use as the sequencing template. Using immunoSEQ multiplex PCR, the repertoire was profiled, and TCRdb retains in-frame clones only, with some absent. The table includes 90,000 to 130,000 clones, almost 60% detected once. The sample was CD8+ T cells sorted from blood. The receptors shown here come from a human donor in good health.

J is TRBJ1-2 and V is TRBV2, with 10 bases that match TRBD1. This CDR3 is 15 amino acids long. The germline CDR1 and CDR2 sequences are SNHLY and FYNNEI. Trimming at V came to 6 bases and at J to 1 base, leaving 5 bases not matched to a gene. In DNA, the CDR3 is TGTGCCAGCAGCGGGGGACAGGGGATTAACTATGGCTACACCTTC. Protein: CASSGGQGINYGYTF.

This clone was seen once. This rearrangement joins TRBV14 to TRBJ2-1; tentatively, D is TRBD2 (5 bases). This CDR3 is 16 amino acids long. The germline CDR1 and CDR2 sequences are SGHDN and FVKESK. Trimming left V 5 bases short and J 0 bases short, with 14 bases between. CDR3 sequence (DNA): TGTGCCAGCAGCATACGGGGATTAAGCTCCTACAATGAGCAGTTCTTC. Translating gives CASSIRGLSSYNEQFF. Based on the CDR3 plus reference TRBV14 and TRBJ2-1, the full variable domain is EAGVTQFPSHSVIEKGQTVTLRCDPISGHDNLYWYRRVMGKEIKFLLHFVKESKQDESGMPNNRFLAERTGGTYSTLKVQPAELEDSGVYFCASSIRGLSSYNEQFFGPGTRLTVL.

The V and J genes are TRBV11-1 and TRBJ1-2; no clear D gene. The germline V gene encodes CDR1 SGHAT and CDR2 FQDESV (reference sequence). The V end was cut by 1 base, the J end by 0 bases, with 6 bases between. CDR3 length: 14 amino acids. The CDR3 loop reads CASSLGGPNYGYTF. The DNA for the CDR3 is TGTGCCAGCAGCTTAGGCGGGCCTAACTATGGCTACACCTTC.

The rearrangement links TRBV28 to TRBJ2-7; tentative D call: TRBD1 (5 bases). Looked up from germline, CDR1 is MDHEN and CDR2 is SYDVKM. The V gene lost 6 bases and the J gene lost 0 bases, with 12 bases spanning the gap. The CDR3 has 14 amino acids. The CDR3 reads CASSVRGSSYEQYF. The CDR3 DNA reads as TGTGCCAGCAGCGTAAGGGGAAGCTCCTACGAGCAGTACTTC.

V is TRBV7-9 and J is TRBJ1-2; 7 nucleotides agree with TRBD1. V lost 0 bases to trimming and J lost 4 bases; unmatched junction nucleotides: 2. This CDR3 comprises 14 residues. Germline assignment: CDR1 SEHNR and CDR2 FQNEAQ (reference sequence). CDR3 bases: TGTGCCAGCAGCTTAGCGGACAGGTCCTATGGCTACACCTTC. This encodes CASSLADRSYGYTF.

The chain employs TRBV9 and TRBJ1-2, with D unresolved. There are 17 residues in the CDR3. Trimming took 3 bases from V and 0 from J, leaving 18 bases between them. Germline V lookup: CDR1 SGDLS, CDR2 YYNGEE. This chain's CDR3 is CASSDQVSDGANYGYTF. CDR3 sequence (DNA): TGTGCCAGCAGCGATCAGGTGTCGGACGGAGCTAACTATGGCTACACCTTC.

The rearrangement joins TRBV5-1 to TRBJ2-1; D remains unclear. Germline CDR1 reads SGHRS; CDR2 reads YFSETQ. The length of the CDR3 is 15 residues. V was trimmed by 4 bases and J by 0 bases, leaving 11 bases between them. CDR3 DNA sequence: TGCGCCAGCAGCGCAGACCTGAGCTCCTACAATGAGCAGTTCTTC. Protein product: CASSADLSSYNEQFF.

The rearrangement uses TRBV6-1 and TRBJ2-1; the match to TRBD2 covers 10 bases. The germline V gene encodes CDR1 MNHNS and CDR2 SASEGT. The CDR3 is 15 residues long. The V segment lost 8 bases and the J segment 0 bases; nucleotides outside the gene matches: 4. CDR3 sequence (DNA): TGTGCCAGCGGATGGACTAGCGGCTCCTACAATGAGCAGTTCTTC. Translation gives CASGWTSGSYNEQFF.

The rearrangement uses TRBV13 and TRBJ1-1; D unclear. Per the germline V gene, CDR1 is PRHDT and CDR2 is FYEKMQ (reference sequence). The CDR3 loop spans 12 amino acids. Trimming removed 5 bases at V and 0 bases at J, with 4 bases between. This CDR3 is CASSRMNTEAFF. The CDR3 DNA is TGTGCCAGCAGCCGGATGAACACTGAAGCTTTCTTT.

The chain joins TRBV4-1 to TRBJ1-2; D ambiguous. V was shortened by 1 base and J by 1 base, with 10 bases between the two germline ends. The CDR3 contains 15 residues. CDR1 and CDR2 (germline): MGHRA, YSYEKL. The DNA for the CDR3 is TGCGCCAGCAGCCAAGCGCGTTTGGGTAACTATGGCTACACCTTC. As protein: CASSQARLGNYGYTF.